This is a list of T cell receptor beta chains from one sample in a study of T cells after yellow fever vaccination. TCRdb re-derived calls from the 5' RACE reads in MiXCR, one entry per CDR3 protein. The sample lists some 350,000 distinct CDR3 sequences, around 4.1% seen once, with 24% in the top ten. The specimen was PBMCs, collected 5 days after the yellow fever booster vaccination. The receptors stem from a man younger than 35 who received the YFV17D yellow fever vaccine. The CDR3 runs from the conserved cysteine through the conserved F or W. A D gene is named only where the DNA matches it firmly. For some rows the clone size is stated as once, few or many, or as a class when expanded; others skip it.

clone_size: many; j_call: TRBJ2-6; d_call: -; v_call: TRBV20-1; cdr3_nt: TGCGGGGCCTCTGGGGCCAACGTCCTGACTTTC; cdr3_aa: CGASGANVLTF
clone_size: -; j_call: TRBJ2-5; d_call: -; v_call: TRBV7-9; cdr3_nt: TGTGCCAGCAGCTTTGAACGATTCGGGACCCAGTACTTC; cdr3_aa: CASSFERFGTQYF
clone_size: many; j_call: TRBJ1-2; d_call: -; v_call: TRBV5-1; cdr3_nt: TGCGCCAGCAGCGGAGGACAACCATACTATGGCTACACCTTC; cdr3_aa: CASSGGQPYYGYTF
clone_size: -; j_call: TRBJ2-7; d_call: -; v_call: TRBV11-2; cdr3_nt: TGTGCCAGCAGCTCTCTCGCGAAACACCCTGATGGCCACGAGCAGTACTTC; cdr3_aa: CASSSLAKHPDGHEQYF
clone_size: -; j_call: TRBJ1-2; d_call: TRBD1; v_call: TRBV23-1; cdr3_nt: TGCGCCAGCAGGGGGACAGGGGGCGCCTATGGCTACACCTTC; cdr3_aa: CASRGTGGAYGYTF
clone_size: -; j_call: TRBJ2-2; d_call: -; v_call: TRBV28; cdr3_nt: TGTGCCAGCAGTTTACGGGGCTACAACACCGGGGAGCTGTTTTTT; cdr3_aa: CASSLRGYNTGELFF
clone_size: many; j_call: TRBJ1-1; d_call: -; v_call: TRBV5-1; cdr3_nt: TGCGCCAGCAGCTTGGAGTCTGAAGCTTTCTTT; cdr3_aa: CASSLESEAFF
clone_size: -; j_call: TRBJ2-5; d_call: -; v_call: TRBV20-1; cdr3_nt: TGCAGTGCCCTGGGGGGGCCCGGGACCCAGTACTTC; cdr3_aa: CSALGGPGTQYF
clone_size: -; j_call: TRBJ2-5; d_call: -; v_call: TRBV7-9; cdr3_nt: TGTGCCAGCAGCCACACCCCGGGACCCTCGGGAGAGACCCAGTACTTC; cdr3_aa: CASSHTPGPSGETQYF
clone_size: many; j_call: TRBJ1-5; d_call: -; v_call: TRBV4-1; cdr3_nt: TGCGCCAGCAGCCAAGGTAGTCAGCACAATCAGCCCCAGCATTTT; cdr3_aa: CASSQGSQHNQPQHF
clone_size: many; j_call: TRBJ2-2; d_call: -; v_call: TRBV12-3/TRBV12-4; cdr3_nt: TGTGCCAGCAGTTGGGGGGGGGCCGACACCGGGGAGCTGTTTTTT; cdr3_aa: CASSWGGADTGELFF
clone_size: many; j_call: TRBJ2-3; d_call: -; v_call: TRBV7-9; cdr3_nt: TGTGCCAGCAGCTTAGCCGGGACGCAGTATTTT; cdr3_aa: CASSLAGTQYF
clone_size: many; j_call: TRBJ2-4; d_call: -; v_call: TRBV19; cdr3_nt: TGTGCCAGTAGCTGGCGGACCAAGGAAGCCAAAAACATTCAGTACTTC; cdr3_aa: CASSWRTKEAKNIQYF
clone_size: -; j_call: TRBJ2-3; d_call: -; v_call: TRBV12-3/TRBV12-4; cdr3_nt: TGTGCCAGCAGTCCTCGCAGGAGGAAAGATACGCAGTATTTT; cdr3_aa: CASSPRRRKDTQYF
clone_size: few; j_call: TRBJ2-1; d_call: -; v_call: TRBV27; cdr3_nt: TGTGCCAGCAGTTTCCCGGGGAGAGGCTACAATGAGCAGTTCTTC; cdr3_aa: CASSFPGRGYNEQFF
clone_size: many; j_call: TRBJ2-2; d_call: -; v_call: TRBV5-1; cdr3_nt: TGCGCCAGCAGCACCCGGACGGACGGGGAGCTGTTTTTT; cdr3_aa: CASSTRTDGELFF
clone_size: -; j_call: TRBJ2-1; d_call: TRBD2; v_call: TRBV7-3; cdr3_nt: TGTGCCAGCAGCTCCCACGGTTCTAGCGGGACCAATGAGCAGTTCTTC; cdr3_aa: CASSSHGSSGTNEQFF
clone_size: many; j_call: TRBJ2-3; d_call: TRBD1; v_call: TRBV25-1; cdr3_nt: TGTGCCAGCAGTGACCACCCCGGACAGGGGTGGAACACAGATACGCAGTATTTT; cdr3_aa: CASSDHPGQGWNTDTQYF
clone_size: many; j_call: TRBJ2-5; d_call: TRBD1; v_call: TRBV5-1; cdr3_nt: TGCGCCAGCAGCTTACAGGGGACGGAGACCCAGTACTTC; cdr3_aa: CASSLQGTETQYF
clone_size: many; j_call: TRBJ2-3; d_call: -; v_call: TRBV7-2; cdr3_nt: TGTGCCAGCAGCTTCGTGGGGGCCGGAACAGATACGCAGTATTTT; cdr3_aa: CASSFVGAGTDTQYF
clone_size: many; j_call: TRBJ2-7; d_call: -; v_call: TRBV4-1; cdr3_nt: TGCGCCAGCAGCCCTCGGGGCTCCTTATCCTACGAGCAGTACTTC; cdr3_aa: CASSPRGSLSYEQYF
clone_size: -; j_call: TRBJ2-5; d_call: TRBD1; v_call: TRBV2; cdr3_nt: TGTGCCAGCTGGACAGGGGGCTTTCCAACCCTAGAGACCCAGTACTTC; cdr3_aa: CASWTGGFPTLETQYF
clone_size: many; j_call: TRBJ1-1; d_call: -; v_call: TRBV20-1; cdr3_nt: TGCAGTGCTAGAGGTCCCCGGGCGGCGAACACTGAAGCTTTCTTT; cdr3_aa: CSARGPRAANTEAFF
clone_size: few; j_call: TRBJ2-5; d_call: -; v_call: TRBV29-1; cdr3_nt: TGCAGCGTTGAAGATCACCGGCAGGCTATGTGGGAGACCCAGTACTTC; cdr3_aa: CSVEDHRQAMWETQYF
clone_size: -; j_call: TRBJ1-1; d_call: TRBD1; v_call: TRBV7-8; cdr3_nt: TGTGCCAGCAGCTTAAGGCGACAGGGGTGGACTGAAGCTTTCTTT; cdr3_aa: CASSLRRQGWTEAFF
clone_size: few; j_call: TRBJ2-6; d_call: -; v_call: TRBV7-8; cdr3_nt: TGTGCCAGCAGCCTTGGATGGGGCGCGTCTGGGGCCAACGTCCTGACTTTC; cdr3_aa: CASSLGWGASGANVLTF
clone_size: -; j_call: TRBJ1-4; d_call: -; v_call: TRBV14; cdr3_nt: TGTGCCAGCAGCCAAGAATCAAATGAAAAACTGTTTTTT; cdr3_aa: CASSQESNEKLFF
clone_size: few; j_call: TRBJ2-5; d_call: -; v_call: TRBV19; cdr3_nt: TGTGCCAGTAGTCGAGACCACCGGGTCGGGACCCAGTACTTC; cdr3_aa: CASSRDHRVGTQYF
clone_size: many; j_call: TRBJ1-2; d_call: TRBD1; v_call: TRBV27; cdr3_nt: TGTGCCAGCAGTTTAAAGGGGGCAAGCTATGGCTACACCTTC; cdr3_aa: CASSLKGASYGYTF
clone_size: few; j_call: TRBJ1-3; d_call: -; v_call: TRBV3-1; cdr3_nt: TGTGCCAGCAGCCAAGATCTAATTTCTGGAAACACCATATATTTT; cdr3_aa: CASSQDLISGNTIYF
clone_size: -; j_call: TRBJ1-2; d_call: -; v_call: TRBV7-2; cdr3_nt: TGTGCCAGCAGCTTAGGGGCAGGAGATAACTATGGCTACACCTTC; cdr3_aa: CASSLGAGDNYGYTF
clone_size: few; j_call: TRBJ1-1; d_call: -; v_call: TRBV30; cdr3_nt: TGTGCCTGGAAGGCATCCGGAACCTGGCACTTGGCTTTCTTT; cdr3_aa: CAWKASGTWHLAFF
clone_size: -; j_call: TRBJ2-5; d_call: -; v_call: TRBV7-8; cdr3_nt: TGTGCCAGCAGCTTTTGGGTGGCAAGCGAGACCCAGTACTTC; cdr3_aa: CASSFWVASETQYF
clone_size: few; j_call: TRBJ2-1; d_call: -; v_call: TRBV7-8; cdr3_nt: TGTGCCAGCAGCCGTAACCCGGGTACACAGTTCTTC; cdr3_aa: CASSRNPGTQFF
clone_size: many; j_call: TRBJ2-7; d_call: TRBD1; v_call: TRBV5-1; cdr3_nt: TGCGCCAGCTCCCGCCGGGACAGGGCCCACGAGCAGTACTTC; cdr3_aa: CASSRRDRAHEQYF
clone_size: many; j_call: TRBJ2-5; d_call: TRBD1; v_call: TRBV20-1; cdr3_nt: TGCAGTGCTAGTGTGGGACAGCTACAAGAGACCCAGTACTTC; cdr3_aa: CSASVGQLQETQYF
clone_size: -; j_call: TRBJ2-3; d_call: -; v_call: TRBV20-1; cdr3_nt: TGCAGTCTCACCCCGGATGGAGATACGCAGTATTTT; cdr3_aa: CSLTPDGDTQYF